Listed here is a single T cell receptor beta chain. Original methodology: Estimation of nucleated cell counts was performed using reference gene primer amplification. Clones were read by immunoSEQ multiplex PCR, and TCRdb kept only the in-frame ones, dropping some. The DNA was the basis for D and trimming; V, J and clone size are from that table. The sample lists some 240,000 clones; roughly 84% were seen once. The sample originates from a study of blood T cell repertoires in COVID-19. Study-wide context: Sources were T cells, B-cell-depleted T cells, or PBMCs; the material itself was cDNA or gDNA.

The length of the CDR3 is 14 residues. CDR1 KGHDR and CDR2 SFDVKD come from the germline V gene. The V end was cut by 6 bases, the J end by 1 base, with 9 bases between. The receptor comes from a woman aged 40 to 49 who had recovered from COVID-19. The chain uses TRBV24-1 and TRBJ2-1; D not certain. The material sequenced was peripheral blood. The CDR3 nucleotides are TGTGCCACCAGTAGAGCGAATTCCTACAATGAGCAGTTCTTC. Translation: CATSRANSYNEQFF.